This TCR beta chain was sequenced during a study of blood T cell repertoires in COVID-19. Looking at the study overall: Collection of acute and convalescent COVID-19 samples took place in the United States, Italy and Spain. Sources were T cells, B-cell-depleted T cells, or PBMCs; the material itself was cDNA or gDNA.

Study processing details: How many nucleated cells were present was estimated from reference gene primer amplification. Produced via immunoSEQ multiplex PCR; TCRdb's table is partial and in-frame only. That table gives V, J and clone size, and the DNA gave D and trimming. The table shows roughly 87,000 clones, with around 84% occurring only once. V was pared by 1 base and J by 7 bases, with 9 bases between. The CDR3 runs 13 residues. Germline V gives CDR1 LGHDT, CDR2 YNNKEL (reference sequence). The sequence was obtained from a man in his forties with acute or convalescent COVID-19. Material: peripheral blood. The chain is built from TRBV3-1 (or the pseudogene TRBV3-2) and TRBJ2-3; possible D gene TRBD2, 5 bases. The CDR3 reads CASSQGRGNTQYF. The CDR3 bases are TGTGCCAGCAGCCAAGGCCGAGGGAATACGCAGTATTTT.